Listed here are 25 T cell receptor beta chains from one sample, sequenced in a study of graft-versus-host responses after intestinal transplantation. Sequencing used immunoSEQ multiplex PCR; TCRdb keeps in-frame clones, though not all of them. The table includes fewer than 25,000 clones, 80% to 90% detected once. The sample consisted of PBMCs, taken roughly 68 weeks after intestinal transplant. The receptors derive from a human patient who received an intestinal transplant, so some T cells may come from the graft donor.

V usage is TRBV7-3 and J usage is TRBJ2-1; no definite D call. With 4 bases removed from V and 7 bases from J, the gap between germline ends came to 5 bases. This CDR3 has 11 residues. Germline V gene data show CDR1 as SGHTA and CDR2 as FQGTGA. CDR3 loop: CASSYYNEQFF. Here the CDR3 DNA reads TGTGCCAGCAGCTATTATAATGAGCAGTTCTTC.

The gene calls are TRBV6-1 and TRBJ2-7; D may be TRBD2 (5 bases). The CDR3 has 15 residues. Trimming took off 5 bases at V and 3 bases at J, with 17 bases between the two ends. From germline, CDR1 is MNHNS and CDR2 SASEGT. For the CDR3, the DNA is TGTGCCAGCAGTCCTCCCGGGATTTCCTTCTACGAGCAGTACTTC. It specifies CASSPPGISFYEQYF.

This clone was seen once. The rearrangement uses TRBV5-1 and TRBJ1-2; 9 bases fit TRBD1. CDR3 length: 13 amino acids. Germline V lookup: CDR1 SGHRS, CDR2 YFSETQ. J gave up 8 bases and V 4 bases, and 6 bases lay outside the gene matches. Here the CDR3 DNA reads TGCGCCAGCAGCCCACAGGGGGCGCAAGGCTACACCTTC. As protein: CASSPQGAQGYTF.

The CDR3 reads CASRDDVNLGGYTF. CDR3 coding DNA: TGTGCCAGCAGGGACGACGTCAATCTAGGTGGCTACACCTTC. The rearrangement uses TRBV2 and TRBJ1-2; D gene unclear. CDR1 is SNHLY and CDR2 is FYNNEI in the germline V gene. This CDR3 is 14 amino acids long. V was pared by 6 bases and J by 7 bases, with 18 bases between.

The V and J genes are TRBV9 and TRBJ1-2; 7 bases line up with TRBD1. V lost 3 bases to trimming and J lost 5 bases; unmatched junction nucleotides: 4. CDR3 length: 13 residues. Germline-derived CDR1 and CDR2 are SGDLS and YYNGEE. The CDR3 DNA reads as TGTGCCAGCAGCGCCTCGACAGGGTATGGCTACACCTTC. Protein: CASSASTGYGYTF.

The rearrangement links TRBV9 to TRBJ2-1; D call uncertain. CDR1 is SGDLS and CDR2 is YYNGEE in the germline V gene. This CDR3 contains 13 residues. Trimming pared 0 bases from V and 9 bases from J, leaving 10 bases between. The DNA for the CDR3 is TGTGCCAGCAGCGTAGCTACGATCGGTGAGCAGTTCTTC. It codes for CASSVATIGEQFF.

On this clone: At one end the junction does not follow the germline gene, possibly because of a read error. The chain carries TRBV4-2 and TRBJ2-1; the match to TRBD2 covers 8 bases. CDR1 is LGHNA and CDR2 is YNFKEQ in the germline V gene. This CDR3 region has 16 residues. DNA of the CDR3: TGTGCCGGCAGCCAAGCGGGAGTCCGCTCCTACAATGAGCAGTTCTTC. Amino acid sequence: CAGSQAGVRSYNEQFF.

The V and J genes are TRBV25-1 and TRBJ2-3; TRBD1 matches at 10 bases. From germline, CDR1 is MGHDK and CDR2 SYGVNS. Trimming removed 6 bases from V and 4 bases from J; junction bases left unmatched: 13. The CDR3 is 17 residues long. CDR3: CASRGSTGDRGSDTQYF. CDR3 DNA: TGTGCCAGCAGGGGGTCAACAGGGGACAGGGGCTCAGATACGCAGTATTTT.

The rearrangement links TRBV19 to TRBJ1-4; D is unresolved. The CDR3 is 14 amino acids. Trimming removed 8 bases at V and 3 bases at J, with 13 bases between. Germline V lookup: CDR1 LNHDA, CDR2 SQIVND (reference sequence). As DNA, the CDR3 is TGTGCCAGTCTAGCCCTGGAGTCTAATGAAAAACTGTTTTTT. Translating gives CASLALESNEKLFF.

The chain has TRBV29-1 and TRBJ2-1; no clear D. Between the trimmed V and J ends, which lost 4 bases and 0 bases, there was a span of 7 bases. This CDR3 region has 13 residues. The V gene's germline CDR1 is SQVTM and CDR2 ANQGSEA. The CDR3 region is CSVGQRSYNEQFF. DNA of the CDR3: TGCAGCGTTGGCCAGCGCTCCTACAATGAGCAGTTCTTC.

This rearrangement joins TRBV30 to TRBJ2-5, with D possibly TRBD1 on 6 matching bases. Trimming pared 5 bases from V and 4 bases from J, leaving 17 bases between. The CDR3 has 14 residues. Germline lookup yields CDR1 GTSNPN and CDR2 SVGIG (reference sequence). The CDR3 loop reads CAWADQGSGETQYF. In nucleotides, the CDR3 is TGTGCCTGGGCAGACCAGGGGAGCGGAGAGACCCAGTACTTC.

The V gene is TRBV27, the J gene TRBJ1-4, with D perhaps TRBD1 (6 bases). V was cut by 6 bases and J by 7 bases, with 24 bases left in between. This CDR3 spans 17 amino acids. The germline V gene encodes CDR1 MNHEY and CDR2 SMNVEV (reference sequence). The chain's CDR3 is CASSRGPRKLNGEKLFF. The CDR3 nucleotides are TGTGCCAGCAGCAGGGGACCAAGGAAGCTAAATGGTGAAAAACTGTTTTTT.

The gene calls are TRBV2 and TRBJ2-7, with 7 bases matching TRBD1. CDR3 length equals 13 residues. Germline trimming cut 7 bases from V and 6 bases from J; bases unmatched to any gene: 9. The germline CDR1 and CDR2 sequences are SNHLY and FYNNEI. CDR3 DNA sequence: TGTGCCAGCACCCCGACAGGGTTCGGCGAGCAGTACTTC. Amino acid sequence: CASTPTGFGEQYF.

CDR3 sequence (DNA): TGTGCCAGCAGCTGTAGGTGGTGGTGGAACAATGAGCAGTTCTTC. It yields the protein CASSCRWWWNNEQFF. The chain links TRBV11-2 to TRBJ2-1; D unclear. In germline, CDR1 is SGHAT, CDR2 FQNNGV. The CDR3 consists of 15 residues. V lost 4 bases, J lost 5 bases, and 15 bases lay in between.

The chain joins TRBV29-1 to TRBJ1-5; 8 bases align to TRBD1. The germline V gene has CDR1 SQVTM and CDR2 ANQGSEA. V lost 2 bases and J lost 6; bases outside the gene matches: 6. This CDR3 region has 14 residues. The CDR3 DNA reads as TGCAGCGTTGAATTAGCAGGACAGGGTCAGCCCCAGCATTTT. The encoded protein is CSVELAGQGQPQHF. Supplemented by reference TRBV29-1 and TRBJ1-5, the full variable domain reads SAVISQKPSRDICQRGTSLTIQCQVDSQVTMMFWYRQQPGQSLTLIATANQGSEATYESGFVIDKFPISRPNLTFSTLTVSNMSPEDSSIYLCSVELAGQGQPQHFGDGTRLSIL.

The chain is built from TRBV6-1 and TRBJ2-3; a possible D gene is TRBD1 (5 bases). The germline V gene encodes CDR1 MNHNS and CDR2 SASEGT. This CDR3 comprises 15 residues. Trimming took 6 bases from V and 0 from J, leaving 13 bases between them. The CDR3 loop is CASSRTQLSTDTQYF. The CDR3 coding sequence is TGTGCCAGCAGCAGGACACAATTAAGCACAGATACGCAGTATTTT.

The J gene is TRBJ1-3, the V gene TRBV4-2, with D possibly matching TRBD1 (5 bases). The CDR3 spans 15 residues. V lost 3 bases to trimming and J lost 4 bases, with 13 bases between them. The germline CDR1 and CDR2 sequences are LGHNA and YNFKEQ. The CDR3 region is CASSQGGTDGNTIYF. In DNA form, the CDR3 reads TGTGCCAGCAGCCAGGGGGGGACGGACGGAAACACCATATATTTT.

The rearrangement links TRBV28 to TRBJ2-3; no reliable D call. The V end was cut by 7 bases, the J end by 3 bases, with 17 bases between. Germline lookup yields CDR1 MDHEN and CDR2 SYDVKM. There are 15 residues in the CDR3. The CDR3 is CASIHGERRTDTQYF. In nucleotides, the CDR3 is TGTGCCAGCATCCACGGAGAGCGCCGAACAGATACGCAGTATTTT.

The chain uses TRBV10-2 and TRBJ2-1, with 8 bases lining up with TRBD2. CDR1 is WSHSY and CDR2 is SAAADI in the germline V gene. V shed 5 bases and J 9 bases; nucleotides not matched to a gene: 6. The CDR3 length is 13 residues. The CDR3 DNA reads TGCGCCAGCAGTCCGGGACTAGGAGGTGAGCAGTTCTTC. It encodes CASSPGLGGEQFF.

The CDR3 reads CSVEDHVTNTGELFF. CDR3 nucleotides: TGCAGCGTTGAAGATCATGTGACGAACACCGGGGAGCTGTTTTTT. This chain uses TRBV29-1 with TRBJ2-2, with D unresolved. This CDR3 comprises 15 residues. The V gene lost 0 bases and the J gene lost 0 bases, with 8 bases spanning the gap. Germline V CDR1 and CDR2: SQVTM, ANQGSEA.

The chain carries TRBV2 and TRBJ2-5, with 7 positions matching TRBD1. Germline trimming cut 8 bases from V and 2 bases from J; bases unmatched to any gene: 2. CDR3 length equals 12 residues. Germline CDR1 SNHLY, CDR2 FYNNEI. As DNA, the CDR3 is TGTGCCAGCCAGACAGGGCAAGAGACCCAGTACTTC. This codes for CASQTGQETQYF.

The rearrangement joins TRBV7-6 to TRBJ1-5; the D gene is possibly TRBD1 (6 bases). V shed 2 bases and J shed 6 bases, with 14 bases lying between them. Germline CDR1 SGHVS, CDR2 FNYEAQ. The CDR3 has 15 residues. CDR3 DNA: TGTGCCAGCAGCTTACTACTGGGGGCAGGTCAGCCCCAGCATTTT. This codes for CASSLLLGAGQPQHF.

This clone was recorded only once. The CDR3 reads CASSPDREGSYEQYF. CDR3 nucleotides: TGTGCCAGCAGTCCCGACAGGGAAGGATCCTACGAGCAGTACTTC. The rearrangement links TRBV27 to TRBJ2-7; 7 positions agree with TRBD1. Per germline, CDR1 MNHEY and CDR2 SMNVEV (reference sequence). The V gene end was trimmed by 5 bases and the J gene end by 1 base; junction bases not matched to a gene: 8. The CDR3 spans 15 residues.

V usage is TRBV18 and J usage is TRBJ2-5; TRBD1 or TRBD2 may be the D gene (5 bases each). Trimming removed 4 bases at V and 1 base at J, with 10 bases between. Germline assignment: CDR1 KGHSH and CDR2 LQKENI. The CDR3 extends over 14 amino acids. Here the CDR3 DNA reads TGTGCCAGCTCACAAAGGGACGGCCAAGAGACCCAGTACTTC. It is translated as CASSQRDGQETQYF. The variable domain in full, with the rest retrieved from reference TRBV18 and TRBJ2-5, is NAGVMQNPRHLVRRRGQEARLRCSPMKGHSHVYWYRQLPEEGLKFMVYLQKENIIDESGMPKERFSAEFPKEGPSILRIQQVVRGDSAAYFCASSQRDGQETQYFGPGTRLLVL.

The rearrangement joins TRBV6-1 to TRBJ2-5; D is uncertain. Germline assignment: CDR1 MNHNS and CDR2 SASEGT. CDR3 length: 13 amino acids. The germline V and J ends were trimmed by 11 bases and 9 bases, with 22 bases remaining between them. As DNA, the CDR3 is TGTGCCGGCCACACAGACCTCCTCCGTCCCCAGTACTTC. Protein: CAGHTDLLRPQYF.